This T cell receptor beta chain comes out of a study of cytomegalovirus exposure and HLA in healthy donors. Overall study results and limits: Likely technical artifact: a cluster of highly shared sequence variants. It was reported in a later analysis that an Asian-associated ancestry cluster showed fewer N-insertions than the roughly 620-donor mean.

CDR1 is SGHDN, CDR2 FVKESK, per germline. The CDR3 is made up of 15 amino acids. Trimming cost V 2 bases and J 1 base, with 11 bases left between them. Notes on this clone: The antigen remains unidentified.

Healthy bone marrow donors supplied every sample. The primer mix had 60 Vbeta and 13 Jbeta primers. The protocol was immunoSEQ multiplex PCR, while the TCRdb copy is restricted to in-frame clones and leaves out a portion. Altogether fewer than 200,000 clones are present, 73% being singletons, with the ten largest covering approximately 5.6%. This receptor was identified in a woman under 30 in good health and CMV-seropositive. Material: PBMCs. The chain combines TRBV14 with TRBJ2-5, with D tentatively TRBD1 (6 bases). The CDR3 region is CASSQLGQLQETQYF. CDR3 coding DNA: TGTGCCAGCAGCCAACTTGGACAGCTCCAAGAGACCCAGTACTTC.